Shown below are 5 T cell receptor beta chains from a single sample sequenced in a study of T cells in Graves' hyperthyroidism and ophthalmopathy. Template material for amplifying TCR beta CDR3 regions consisted of RNA transcripts. With the HTBI primer set, the TCR CDR3 went through a first round of RT-PCR. TCRdb analysed the multiplex PCR reads with MiXCR anew, one entry per CDR3 protein. The table records 300,000 or so distinct CDR3 sequences, over 15% of them present only once. Sequencing used blood. These receptor sequences come from a man aged 25-40 years with Graves' hyperthyroidism.

This clonotype was seen only a few times. This sequence joins TRBV30 and TRBJ2-5; tentative D call: TRBD1 (6 bases). V lost 4 bases, J lost 7 bases, and 22 bases lay in between. The V gene's germline CDR1 is GTSNPN and CDR2 SVGIG (reference sequence). The CDR3 loop spans 15 amino acids. CDR3: CAWITGGGGAGTQYF. The CDR3 DNA sequence: TGTGCCTGGATCACAGGCGGTGGGGGCGCGGGGACCCAGTACTTC.

The chain employs TRBV15 and TRBJ2-5, with 8 bases fitting TRBD1. The junction had 8 bases not matched to a gene; V was cut back by 6 bases and J by 5 bases. Germline values: CDR1 LNHNV, CDR2 YYDKDF (reference sequence). The CDR3 has 14 residues. CDR3 DNA sequence: TGTGCCACCAGGCCTCAGGGGGCGGGGGAGACCCAGTACTTC. This translates into CATRPQGAGETQYF. Full variable domain (outside the CDR3, taken from reference TRBV15 and TRBJ2-5): DAMVIQNPRYQVTQFGKPVTLSCSQTLNHNVMYWYQQKSSQAPKLLFHYYDKDFNNEADTPDNFQSRRPNTSFCFLDIRSPGLGDTAMYLCATRPQGAGETQYFGPGTRLLVL.

This clonotype came up many times. The V and J genes are TRBV7-9 and TRBJ2-1; TRBD2 agrees at 15 bases. CDR1 and CDR2 from the germline V gene are SEHNR and FQNEAQ (reference sequence). V lost 5 bases, J lost 7 bases, and 6 bases stayed unmatched. The CDR3 is 16 residues long. The CDR3 region has the DNA TGTGCCAGCAGCACCGGACTAGCGGGAGGGCGGAATGAGCAGTTCTTC. This codes for CASSTGLAGGRNEQFF.

This clonotype came up many times. J is TRBJ2-2 and V is TRBV11-2; D is ambiguous. V was cut by 5 bases and J by 3 bases, with 19 bases left in between. Germline loops: CDR1 SGHAT, CDR2 FQNNGV. This CDR3 spans 17 amino acids. DNA of the CDR3: TGTGCCAGCAGCCTCCGGGTGGGAACCCTTTACACCGGGGAGCTGTTTTTT. Protein: CASSLRVGTLYTGELFF.

There are many counts of this clonotype. This chain joins TRBV7-2 and TRBJ2-3; D may be TRBD2 (6 bases). V was trimmed by 2 bases and J by 7 bases, leaving 19 bases between them. Germline values: CDR1 SGHTA, CDR2 FQGNSA. The CDR3 runs 16 residues. DNA of the CDR3: TGTGCCAGCAGCTTATATGATGCGGGGAGTGGGAATACGCAGTATTTT. Its translation: CASSLYDAGSGNTQYF.